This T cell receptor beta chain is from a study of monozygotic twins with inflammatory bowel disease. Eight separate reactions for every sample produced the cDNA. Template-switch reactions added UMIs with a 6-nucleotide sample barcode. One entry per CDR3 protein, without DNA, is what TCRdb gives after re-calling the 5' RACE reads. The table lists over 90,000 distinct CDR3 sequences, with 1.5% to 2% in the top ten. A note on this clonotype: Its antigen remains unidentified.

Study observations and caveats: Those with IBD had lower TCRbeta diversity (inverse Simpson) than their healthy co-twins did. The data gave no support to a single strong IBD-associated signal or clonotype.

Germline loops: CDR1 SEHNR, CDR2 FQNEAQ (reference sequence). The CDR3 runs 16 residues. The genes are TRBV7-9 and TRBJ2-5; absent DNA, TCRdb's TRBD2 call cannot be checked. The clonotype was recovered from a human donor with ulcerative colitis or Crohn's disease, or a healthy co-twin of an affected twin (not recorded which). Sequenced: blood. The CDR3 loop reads CASSASSGRAFGTQYF. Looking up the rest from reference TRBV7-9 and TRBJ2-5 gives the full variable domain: DTGVSQNPRHKITKRGQNVTFRCDPISEHNRLYWYRQTLGQGPEFLTYFQNEAQLEKSRLLSDRFSAERPKGSFSTLEIQRTEQGDSAMYLCASSASSGRAFGTQYFGPGTRLLVL.